This T cell receptor (beta chain) was sequenced in a study of beta chain features in type 1 diabetes. A single heparinised draw of around 0.11 L on average was taken per donor. Sorting that relied on CD45RO/CCR7/CD25/CD127/CD95/CD27 yielded CD4+ naive, central memory, regulatory and stem cell-like memory cells. The CDR3 is 15 amino acids. Trimming cost V 4 bases and J 0 bases; bases outside gene matches: 5. Germline values: CDR1 MNHNS, CDR2 SASEGT. The sequenced template was cDNA made from the entire isolated RNA. Profiled with immunoSEQ multiplex PCR; TCRdb holds only in-frame clones, not every one. The sample lists under 400,000 clones; 15% to 20% were seen once. This clone was observed a handful of times.

This rearrangement joins TRBV6-1 to TRBJ2-7; 8 positions match TRBD2. The sample taken for sequencing was naive CD4+ T cells from blood. This TCR was recovered from a young woman in good health. DNA for the CDR3: TGTGCCAGCAGTGGCATTAGCGGGGACTCCTACGAGCAGTACTTC. Amino acid sequence: CASSGISGDSYEQYF.